This TCR beta chain is drawn from a study of blood T cell repertoires in COVID-19 (dated by TCRdb to 2020 to 2021). Some background on the complete study: Samples from collaborators originated in the United States, Italy and Spain and spanned both the acute and convalescent phases of COVID-19. Where available, HLA class I and class II types were taken from metadata supplied by the sample provider and were not determined by assay-based typing. The samples were drawn from two sources: the first 160 participants of the ongoing ImmuneRACE study, and approximately 1,300 subjects contributed by 6 global collaborators. A de-identified subject ID, COVID-19 status, age in years and sex were almost always included in the sample metadata. The repertoires were released in a freely available public database meant as a resource for research on the immune response to SARS-CoV-2. The material from the prospective study consisted of cDNA or gDNA derived from T cells, B-cell-depleted T cells, or PBMCs. Deeply sampled blood TCRbeta repertoires from subjects exposed to, actively infected with, or recovered from COVID-19 were included in the dataset.

Overall study outcomes, separate from this receptor: Clinical and demographic metadata were provided uncurated, with the amount varying by source and participant.

In regard to this clone: The clone's antigen remains unknown. No much larger clone exists at a distance of one base, and base qualities are not known.

TCRbeta CDR3 regions were amplified from genomic DNA using the immunoSEQ Assay, a bias-controlled multiplex PCR. On the authors' methods: Within the assay, amplification of reference gene primers was used to estimate how many nucleated cells each sample contained. To quantify the absolute abundance of each unique TCRbeta CDR3 rearrangement, sequence reads were collapsed and filtered. Productive Simpson clonality was computed per sample as the square root of Simpson's diversity index over productive rearrangements. TCRdb took this table from immuneACCESS and kept in-frame rearrangements with V and J called. Such tables lack part of the clones; where checked against another copy, unresolved V genes explain under half of the gap, and the rest is unexplained. V, J and clone size are taken as reported in that table, and D and trimming were inferred from the DNA itself. In this sample the table shows 140,000 or so clones, about 80% of which occur a single time. The ten largest clones represent 1.6% of the sample.

Participants in the prospective study were aged about 18 to 89 years, lived in 24 United States geographic areas, and enrolled through a virtual design. To assign participants to cohorts, the prospective study relied on clinical history that participants themselves reported in a screening survey and a study questionnaire. Exposed participants were defined as having been in contact with someone with a PCR-confirmed or clinician-diagnosed COVID-19 case within 2 weeks of study entry. In the prospective study, mobile phlebotomists collected whole blood, serum and a nasopharyngeal or oropharyngeal swab from each participant. Additional blood draws and questionnaires over an approximately two-month period could optionally be provided by prospective study participants. Prospective study blood samples were shipped either frozen or at room temperature before DNA extraction. The junction carries 19 bases between V and J, which are trimmed by 7 bases and 1 base respectively. From a lookup of the germline V gene (reference sequence), CDR1 and CDR2 are GTSNPN and SVGIG. Including the terminal cysteine and phenylalanine, the CDR3 comprises 15 residues. The read is trimmed to its CDR3 DNA, 45 bases read in frame from base 1.

The receptor was isolated from a woman younger than 30 who had been exposed to COVID-19. The sequenced sample consisted of PBMCs or T cells enriched from blood (not recorded which). The sequence joins TRBV30 to TRBJ1-1, with TRBD1 as a weak D call on 5 bases. The CDR3 amino acid sequence is: CAYKRGRLPNTEAFF. DNA sequence: TGTGCCTACAAACGGGGGAGACTACCGAACACTGAAGCTTTCTTT.